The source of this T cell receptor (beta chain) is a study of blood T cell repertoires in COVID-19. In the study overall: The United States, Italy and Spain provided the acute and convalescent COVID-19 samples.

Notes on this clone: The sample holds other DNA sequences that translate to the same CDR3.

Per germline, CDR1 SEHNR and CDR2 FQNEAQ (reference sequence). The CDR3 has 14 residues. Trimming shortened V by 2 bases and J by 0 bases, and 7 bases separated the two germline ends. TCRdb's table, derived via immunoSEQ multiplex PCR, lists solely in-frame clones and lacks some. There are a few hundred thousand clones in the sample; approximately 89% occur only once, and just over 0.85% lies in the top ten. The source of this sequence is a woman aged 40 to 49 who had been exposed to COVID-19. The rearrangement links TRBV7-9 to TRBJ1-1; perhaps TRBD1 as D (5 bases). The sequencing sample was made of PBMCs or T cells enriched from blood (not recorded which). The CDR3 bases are TGTGCCAGCAGCTTACGGGGGATGAACACTGAAGCTTTCTTT. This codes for CASSLRGMNTEAFF.